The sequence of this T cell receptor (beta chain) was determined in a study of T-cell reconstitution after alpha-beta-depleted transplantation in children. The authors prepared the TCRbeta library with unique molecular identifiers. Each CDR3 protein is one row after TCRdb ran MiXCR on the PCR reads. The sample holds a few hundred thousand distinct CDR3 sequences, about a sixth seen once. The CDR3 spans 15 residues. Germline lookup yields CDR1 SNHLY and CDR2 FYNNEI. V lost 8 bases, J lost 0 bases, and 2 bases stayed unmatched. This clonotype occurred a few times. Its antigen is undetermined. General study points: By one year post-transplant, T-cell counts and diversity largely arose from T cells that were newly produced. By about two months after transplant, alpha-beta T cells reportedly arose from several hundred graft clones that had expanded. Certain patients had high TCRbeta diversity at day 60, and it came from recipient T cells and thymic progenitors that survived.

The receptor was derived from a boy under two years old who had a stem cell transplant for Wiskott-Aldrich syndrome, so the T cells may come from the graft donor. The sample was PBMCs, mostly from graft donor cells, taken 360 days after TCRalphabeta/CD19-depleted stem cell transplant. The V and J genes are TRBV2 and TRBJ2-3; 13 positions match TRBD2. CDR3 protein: CASGLAGESTDTQYF. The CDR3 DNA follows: TGTGCCAGCGGACTAGCGGGGGAGAGCACAGATACGCAGTATTTT.